In its sample, the clone carrying this TCR beta chain was seen many times. TCRdb called the RACE reads again in MiXCR, with one record for every CDR3 protein. Found here are around 380,000 distinct CDR3 sequences, 4.8% of them singletons; the top ten hold under 3%. This entry is derived from a study of human T cells and chemical hapten exposure. The time point is: patch test 1, 2 weeks after DPC sensitization. Noted treatment: therapeutic diphenylcyclopropenone sensitization with weekly scalp DPC. The sample in question was whole blood, obtained in connection with sensitization to the hapten diphenylcyclopropenone (DPC). The source of this sequence is a woman in her forties or fifties with alopecia areata. Some clones in this sample may be carry-over from other donors' samples.

The CDR3 region is CSARRTSGGTDTQYF. The CDR3 DNA is TGCAGTGCTAGGCGGACTAGCGGGGGCACAGATACGCAGTATTTT. The genes are TRBV20-1 and TRBJ2-3; 12 nucleotides line up with TRBD2. The CDR3 loop spans 15 amino acids. The germline CDR1 and CDR2 sequences are DFQATT and SNEGSKA (reference sequence). Germline trimming cut 3 bases from V and 1 base from J; bases unmatched to any gene: 2.